A selection of T cell receptor beta chains follows, all from one sample in a study of shared clonotypes between healthy human individuals. The method was immunoSEQ multiplex PCR; TCRdb's version includes in-frame clones alone and lacks a portion of them. In the table there are about 700,000 clones, roughly 94% of which are singletons. The source material was naive CD8+ T cells sorted from blood. The receptors shown here come from a man aged 25-45 years in good health. CDR3s include the opening cysteine and the closing phenylalanine or tryptophan. D genes are given only for firm matches.

D: -; length: 13; J: TRBJ2-2; V: TRBV27; DNA: TGTGCCAGCAGTTGGAGCAACACCGGGGAGCTGTTTTTT; CDR3: CASSWSNTGELFF
D: -; length: 15; J: TRBJ2-1; V: TRBV9; DNA: TGTGCCAGCAGCCCTACGGGGTACGGCTACAATGAGCAGTTCTTC; CDR3: CASSPTGYGYNEQFF
D: -; length: 13; J: TRBJ2-7; V: TRBV7-6; DNA: TGTGCCAGCAGCTTTACGGGTGGTGGCGAGCAGTACTTC; CDR3: CASSFTGGGEQYF
D: TRBD1; length: 16; J: TRBJ2-7; V: TRBV4-3; DNA: TGCGCCAGCAGCCAATGGGGTCGGACAGGGACTTCCGAGCAGTACTTC; CDR3: CASSQWGRTGTSEQYF
D: -; length: 13; J: TRBJ2-7; V: TRBV4-1; DNA: TGCGCCAGCAGCCTGAGGGTACTCTACGAGCAGTACTTC; CDR3: CASSLRVLYEQYF
D: -; length: 15; J: TRBJ1-5; V: TRBV28; DNA: TGTGCCAGCAGTTTGTTGGTGAATAGCAATCAGCCCCAGCATTTT; CDR3: CASSLLVNSNQPQHF
D: -; length: 16; J: TRBJ2-4; V: TRBV7-9; DNA: TGTGCCAGCAGCTACCGGGACAATTTAGCCAAAAACATTCAGTACTTC; CDR3: CASSYRDNLAKNIQYF
D: -; length: 13; J: TRBJ1-2; V: TRBV27; DNA: TGTGCCAGCAGTTTATCGGGTAGCTATGGCTACACCTTC; CDR3: CASSLSGSYGYTF
D: TRBD1; length: 16; J: TRBJ2-2; V: TRBV6-6; DNA: TGTGCCAGCAGTCACCCAGGACAGGGGAACACCGGGGAGCTGTTTTTT; CDR3: CASSHPGQGNTGELFF
D: -; length: 13; J: TRBJ1-1; V: TRBV21-1; DNA: TGTGCCAGCAGCAAAGGGGGATCTTGGGGAGCTTTCTTT; CDR3: CASSKGGSWGAFF
D: -; length: 14; J: TRBJ2-3; V: TRBV13; DNA: TGTGCCAGCAGCAACCAGATGGCCACAGATACGCAGTATTTT; CDR3: CASSNQMATDTQYF
D: -; length: 16; J: TRBJ1-1; V: TRBV7-9; DNA: TGTGCCAGCAGCTTTGGGGGGTGCCAGGGATGGGCTGAAGCTTTCTTT; CDR3: CASSFGGCQGWAEAFF
D: -; length: 16; J: TRBJ2-5; V: TRBV6-6; DNA: TGTGCCAGCAGTTATTTTGCGGGTCGGTACCAAGAGACCCAGTACTTC; CDR3: CASSYFAGRYQETQYF